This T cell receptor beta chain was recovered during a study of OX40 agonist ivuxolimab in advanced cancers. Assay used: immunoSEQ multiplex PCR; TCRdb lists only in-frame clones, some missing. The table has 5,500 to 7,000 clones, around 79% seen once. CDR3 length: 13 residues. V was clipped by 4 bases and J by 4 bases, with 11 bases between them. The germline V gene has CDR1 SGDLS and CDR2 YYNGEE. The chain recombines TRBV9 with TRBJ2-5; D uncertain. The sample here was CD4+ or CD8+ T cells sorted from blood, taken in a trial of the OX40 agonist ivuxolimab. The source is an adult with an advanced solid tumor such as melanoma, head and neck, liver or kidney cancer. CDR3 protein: CASSPSDRETQYF. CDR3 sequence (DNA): TGTGCCAGCAGCCCATCGGACCGAGAGACCCAGTACTTC.